This T cell receptor beta chain was documented in a study of shared clonotypes between healthy human individuals. Overall study findings and caveats: Larger richness was generally estimated for naive than memory subsets.

Only in-frame clones appear in the TCRdb table, and some are missing; sequencing was by immunoSEQ multiplex PCR. The table has roughly 760,000 clones, roughly 70% seen once. A remark on this clone: As yet, its antigen is unknown.

Trimming at V came to 5 bases and at J to 4 bases, leaving 8 bases not matched to a gene. CDR1 and CDR2 (germline): SGHNT, YENEEA. The CDR3 runs 16 residues. This receptor was identified in a woman aged 25 to 45 in good health. This chain uses TRBV11-3 with TRBJ2-1, with TRBD2 matching 10 bases. Sequencing used memory CD4+ T cells sorted from blood. Subset described: CD45RA-negative fraction. The CDR3 DNA reads TGTGCCAGCAGCAAGAGGACTAGCGGAGGTTACAATGAGCAGTTCTTC. Its translation is CASSKRTSGGYNEQFF.